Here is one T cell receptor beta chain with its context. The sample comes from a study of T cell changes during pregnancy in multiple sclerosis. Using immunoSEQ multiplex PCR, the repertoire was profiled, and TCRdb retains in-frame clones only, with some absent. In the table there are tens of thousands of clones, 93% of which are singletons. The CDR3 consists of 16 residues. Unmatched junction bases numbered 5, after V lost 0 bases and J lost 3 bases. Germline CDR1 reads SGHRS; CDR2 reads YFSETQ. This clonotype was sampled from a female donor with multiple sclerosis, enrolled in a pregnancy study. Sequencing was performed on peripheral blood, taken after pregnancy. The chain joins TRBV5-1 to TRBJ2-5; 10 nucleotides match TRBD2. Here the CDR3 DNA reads TGCGCCAGCAGCTTGGATTCTAGCGGGAGAAAAGAGACCCAGTACTTC. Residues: CASSLDSSGRKETQYF.